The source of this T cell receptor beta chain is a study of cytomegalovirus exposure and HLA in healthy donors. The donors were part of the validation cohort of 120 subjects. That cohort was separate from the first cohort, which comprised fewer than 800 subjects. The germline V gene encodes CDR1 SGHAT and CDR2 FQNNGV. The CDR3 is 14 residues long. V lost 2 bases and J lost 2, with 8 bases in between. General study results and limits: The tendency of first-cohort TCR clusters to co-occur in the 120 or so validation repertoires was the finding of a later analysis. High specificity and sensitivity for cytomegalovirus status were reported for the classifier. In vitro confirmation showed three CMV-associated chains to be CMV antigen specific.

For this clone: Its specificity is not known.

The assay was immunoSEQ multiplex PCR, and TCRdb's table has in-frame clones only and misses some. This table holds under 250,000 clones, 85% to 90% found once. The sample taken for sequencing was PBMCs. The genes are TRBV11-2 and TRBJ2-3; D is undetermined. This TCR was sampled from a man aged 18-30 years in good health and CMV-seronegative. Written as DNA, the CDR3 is TGTGCCAGCAGCTTAATGCAGTACACAGATACGCAGTATTTT. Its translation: CASSLMQYTDTQYF.